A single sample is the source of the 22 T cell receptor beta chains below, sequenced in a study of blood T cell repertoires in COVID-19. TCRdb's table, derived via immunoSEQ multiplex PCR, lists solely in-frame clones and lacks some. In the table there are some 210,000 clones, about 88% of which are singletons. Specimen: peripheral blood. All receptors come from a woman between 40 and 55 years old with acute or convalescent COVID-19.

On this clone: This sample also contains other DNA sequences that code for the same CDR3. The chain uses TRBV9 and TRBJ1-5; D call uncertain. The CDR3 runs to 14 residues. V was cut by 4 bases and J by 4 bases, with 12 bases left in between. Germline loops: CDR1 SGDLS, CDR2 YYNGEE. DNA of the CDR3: TGTGCCAGCAGCCCCGGAGGTGGAAATCAGCCCCAGCATTTT. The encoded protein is CASSPGGGNQPQHF.

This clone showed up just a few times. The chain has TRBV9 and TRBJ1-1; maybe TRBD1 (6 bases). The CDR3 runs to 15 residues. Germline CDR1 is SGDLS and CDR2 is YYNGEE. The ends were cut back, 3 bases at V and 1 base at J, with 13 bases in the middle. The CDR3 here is CASSAADRANTEAFF. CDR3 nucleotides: TGTGCCAGCAGCGCGGCGGACAGAGCGAACACTGAAGCTTTCTTT.

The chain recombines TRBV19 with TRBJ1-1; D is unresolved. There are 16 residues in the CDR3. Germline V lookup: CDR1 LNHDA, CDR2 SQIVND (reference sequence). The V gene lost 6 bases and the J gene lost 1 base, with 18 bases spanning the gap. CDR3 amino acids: CASSFRLGRENTEAFF. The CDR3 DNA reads TGTGCCAGTAGCTTTCGATTAGGACGGGAGAACACTGAAGCTTTCTTT.

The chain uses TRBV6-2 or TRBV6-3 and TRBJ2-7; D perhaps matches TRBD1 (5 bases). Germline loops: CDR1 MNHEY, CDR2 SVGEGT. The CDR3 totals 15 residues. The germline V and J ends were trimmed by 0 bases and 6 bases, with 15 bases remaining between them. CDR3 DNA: TGTGCCAGCAGTTACTCGAGCAAGGGAAGGGGCGAGCAGTACGTC. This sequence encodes CASSYSSKGRGEQYV.

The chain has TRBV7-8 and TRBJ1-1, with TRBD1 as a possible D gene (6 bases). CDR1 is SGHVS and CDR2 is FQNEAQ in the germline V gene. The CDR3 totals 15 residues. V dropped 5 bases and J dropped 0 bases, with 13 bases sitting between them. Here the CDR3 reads CASSPRGALNTEAFF. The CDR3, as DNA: TGTGCCAGCAGCCCCCGGGGGGCCCTGAACACTGAAGCTTTCTTT.

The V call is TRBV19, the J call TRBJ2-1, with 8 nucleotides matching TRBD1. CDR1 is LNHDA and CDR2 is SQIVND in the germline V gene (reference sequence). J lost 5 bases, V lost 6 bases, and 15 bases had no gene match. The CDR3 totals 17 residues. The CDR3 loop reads CASSNIDRGSGNNEQFF. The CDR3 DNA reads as TGTGCCAGTAGCAATATAGACAGGGGTTCGGGGAACAATGAGCAGTTCTTC.

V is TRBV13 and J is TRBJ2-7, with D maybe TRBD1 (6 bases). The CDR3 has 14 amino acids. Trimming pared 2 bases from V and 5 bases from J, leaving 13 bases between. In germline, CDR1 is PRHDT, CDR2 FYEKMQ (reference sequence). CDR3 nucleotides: TGTGCCAGCAGCTTACAGGGGTCGACAAACGAGCAGTACGTC. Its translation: CASSLQGSTNEQYV.

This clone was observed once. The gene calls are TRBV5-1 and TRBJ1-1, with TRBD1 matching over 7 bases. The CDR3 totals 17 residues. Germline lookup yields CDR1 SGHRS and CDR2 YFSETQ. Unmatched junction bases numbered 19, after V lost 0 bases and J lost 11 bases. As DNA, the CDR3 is TGCGCCAGCAGCTTGGCTCCCCCAGGAGGGACAGCTCTGGGGGCTTTCTTT. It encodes CASSLAPPGGTALGAFF.

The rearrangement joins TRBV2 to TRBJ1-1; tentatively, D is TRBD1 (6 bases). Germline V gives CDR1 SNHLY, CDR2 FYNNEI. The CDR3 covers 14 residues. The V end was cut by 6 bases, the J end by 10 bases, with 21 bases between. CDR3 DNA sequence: TGTGCCAGCAGCTTTACAGGGCTAGCTGGGGGAGCTTTCTTT. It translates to CASSFTGLAGGAFF.

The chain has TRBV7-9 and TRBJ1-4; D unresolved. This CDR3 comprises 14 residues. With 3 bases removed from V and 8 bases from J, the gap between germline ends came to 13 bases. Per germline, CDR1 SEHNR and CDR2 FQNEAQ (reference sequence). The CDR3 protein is CASSFEGAREKLFF. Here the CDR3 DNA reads TGTGCCAGCAGCTTTGAGGGAGCACGGGAAAAACTGTTTTTT.

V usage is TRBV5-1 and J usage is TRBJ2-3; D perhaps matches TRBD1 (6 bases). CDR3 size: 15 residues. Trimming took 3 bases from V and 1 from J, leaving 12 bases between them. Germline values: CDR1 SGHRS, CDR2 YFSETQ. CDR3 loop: CASSSGVTRTDTQYF. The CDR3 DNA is TGCGCCAGCAGCTCAGGGGTCACCCGCACAGATACGCAGTATTTT.

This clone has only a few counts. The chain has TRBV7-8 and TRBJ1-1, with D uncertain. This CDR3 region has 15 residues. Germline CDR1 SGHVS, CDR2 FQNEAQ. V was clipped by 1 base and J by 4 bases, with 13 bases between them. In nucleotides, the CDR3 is TGTGCCAGCAGCTTAGTAATGGGAGGAATCACTGAAGCTTTCTTT. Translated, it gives CASSLVMGGITEAFF.

CDR3 sequence reads: CAWSGGLRGNEQFF. The CDR3 nucleotides read TGTGCCTGGAGTGGAGGGCTCCGGGGCAATGAGCAGTTCTTC. This sequence joins TRBV30 and TRBJ2-1; D is perhaps TRBD2 (5 bases). CDR1 is GTSNPN, CDR2 SVGIG, per germline (reference sequence). This CDR3 comprises 14 residues. V shed 1 base and J shed 6 bases, with 13 bases lying between them. Supplemented by reference TRBV30 and TRBJ2-1, the full variable domain reads SQTIHQWPATLVQPVGSPLSLECTVEGTSNPNLYWYRQAAGRGLQLLFYSVGIGQISSEVPQNLSASRPQDRQFILSSKKLLLSDSGFYLCAWSGGLRGNEQFFGPGTRLTVL.

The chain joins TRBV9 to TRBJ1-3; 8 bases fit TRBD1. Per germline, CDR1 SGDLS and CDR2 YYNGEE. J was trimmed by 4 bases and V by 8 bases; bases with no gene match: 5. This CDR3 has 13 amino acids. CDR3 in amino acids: CASSRQGGNTIYF. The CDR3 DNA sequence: TGTGCCAGTTCAAGACAGGGGGGAAACACCATATATTTT.

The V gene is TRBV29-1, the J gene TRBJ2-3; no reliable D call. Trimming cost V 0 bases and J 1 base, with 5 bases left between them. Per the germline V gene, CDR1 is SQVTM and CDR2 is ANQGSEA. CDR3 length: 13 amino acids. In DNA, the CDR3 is TGCAGCGTTGAAGATCGCGGCACAGATACGCAGTATTTT. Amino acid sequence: CSVEDRGTDTQYF.

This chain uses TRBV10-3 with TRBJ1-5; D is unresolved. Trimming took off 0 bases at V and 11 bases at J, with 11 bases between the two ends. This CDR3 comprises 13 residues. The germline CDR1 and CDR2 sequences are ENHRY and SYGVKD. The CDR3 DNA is TGTGCCATCAGTGAGTCATGGGCAGTTGCCCAGCATTTT. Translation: CAISESWAVAQHF.

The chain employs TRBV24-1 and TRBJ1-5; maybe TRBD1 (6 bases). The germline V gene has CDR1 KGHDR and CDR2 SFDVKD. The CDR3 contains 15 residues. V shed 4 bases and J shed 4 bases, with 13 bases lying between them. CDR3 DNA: TGTGCCACCAGTGACGGGGGGCGCGATAATCAGCCCCAGCATTTT. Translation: CATSDGGRDNQPQHF.

This CDR3 is CASSVYGSPLHF. The CDR3 nucleotides read TGTGCCAGCAGCGTTTACGGTTCACCCCTCCACTTT. V and J are TRBV9 and TRBJ1-6; no reliable D call. Looked up from germline, CDR1 is SGDLS and CDR2 is YYNGEE. V lost 2 bases and J 9 bases, leaving 6 bases between the germline ends. This CDR3 contains 12 residues.

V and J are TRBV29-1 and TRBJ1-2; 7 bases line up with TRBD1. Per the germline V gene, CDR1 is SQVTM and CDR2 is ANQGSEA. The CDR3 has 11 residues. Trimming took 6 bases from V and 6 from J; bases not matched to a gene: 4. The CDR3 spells CSVTGVNGYTF. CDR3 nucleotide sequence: TGCAGCGTCACAGGGGTAAATGGCTACACCTTC. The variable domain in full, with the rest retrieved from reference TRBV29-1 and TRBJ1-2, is SAVISQKPSRDICQRGTSLTIQCQVDSQVTMMFWYRQQPGQSLTLIATANQGSEATYESGFVIDKFPISRPNLTFSTLTVSNMSPEDSSIYLCSVTGVNGYTFGSGTRLTVV.

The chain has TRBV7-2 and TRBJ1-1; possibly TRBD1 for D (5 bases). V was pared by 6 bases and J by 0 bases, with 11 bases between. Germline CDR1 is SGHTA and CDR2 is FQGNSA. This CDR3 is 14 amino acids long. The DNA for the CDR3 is TGTGCCAGCAGATTGGGACTGATGAACACTGAAGCTTTCTTT. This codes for CASRLGLMNTEAFF.

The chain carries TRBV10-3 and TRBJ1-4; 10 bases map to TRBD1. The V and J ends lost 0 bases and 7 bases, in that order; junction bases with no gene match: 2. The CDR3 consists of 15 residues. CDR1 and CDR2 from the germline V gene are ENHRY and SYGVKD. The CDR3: CAISESRDRGEKLFF. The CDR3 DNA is TGTGCCATCAGTGAGTCGAGGGACAGGGGTGAAAAACTGTTTTTT.

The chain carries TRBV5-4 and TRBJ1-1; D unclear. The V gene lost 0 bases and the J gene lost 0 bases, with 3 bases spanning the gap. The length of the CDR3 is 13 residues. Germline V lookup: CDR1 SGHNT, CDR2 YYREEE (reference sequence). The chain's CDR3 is CASSLDMNTEAFF. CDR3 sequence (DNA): TGTGCCAGCAGCTTGGATATGAACACTGAAGCTTTCTTT.